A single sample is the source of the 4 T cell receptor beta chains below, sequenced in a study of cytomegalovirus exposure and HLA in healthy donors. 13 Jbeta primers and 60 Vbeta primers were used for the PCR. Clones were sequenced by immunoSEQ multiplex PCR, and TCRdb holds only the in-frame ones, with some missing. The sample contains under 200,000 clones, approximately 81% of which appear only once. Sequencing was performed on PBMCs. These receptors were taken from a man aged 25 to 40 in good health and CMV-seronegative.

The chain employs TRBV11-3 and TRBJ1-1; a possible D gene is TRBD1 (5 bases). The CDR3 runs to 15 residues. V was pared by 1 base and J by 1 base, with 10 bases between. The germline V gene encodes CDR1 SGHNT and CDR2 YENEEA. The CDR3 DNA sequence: TGTGCCAGCAGCTTAGGTGGGGGGTCGAACACTGAAGCTTTCTTT. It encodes CASSLGGGSNTEAFF.

CDR3 sequence (DNA): TGTGCCAGTAGTACCCTGGTGGCGGGCTCTGGAAACACCATATATTTT. Protein product: CASSTLVAGSGNTIYF. The gene calls are TRBV19 and TRBJ1-3, with unresolved D. Trimming removed 4 bases at V and 0 bases at J, with 13 bases between. The length of the CDR3 is 16 residues. Germline V CDR1 and CDR2: LNHDA, SQIVND (reference sequence).

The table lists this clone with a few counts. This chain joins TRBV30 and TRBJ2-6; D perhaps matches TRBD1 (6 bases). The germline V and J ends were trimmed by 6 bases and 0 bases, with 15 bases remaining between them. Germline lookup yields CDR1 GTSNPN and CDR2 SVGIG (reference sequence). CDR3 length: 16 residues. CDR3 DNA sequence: TGTGCCTGTACGGGACACAGAAGCTCTGGGGCCAACGTCCTGACTTTC. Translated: CACTGHRSSGANVLTF.

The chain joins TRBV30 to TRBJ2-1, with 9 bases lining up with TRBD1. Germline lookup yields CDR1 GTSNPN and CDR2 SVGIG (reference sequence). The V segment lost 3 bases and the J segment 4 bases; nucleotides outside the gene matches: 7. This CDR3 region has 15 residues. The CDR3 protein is CAWSRDRAYYNEQFF. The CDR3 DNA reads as TGTGCCTGGAGCCGGGACAGGGCATATTACAATGAGCAGTTCTTC.